Listed below are T cell receptor beta chains from one sample, sequenced in a study of blood T cell repertoires in COVID-19. The protocol was immunoSEQ multiplex PCR, while the TCRdb copy is restricted to in-frame clones and leaves out a portion. The sample shows 80,000 to 130,000 clones, 92% of them seen only once. The sequencing input was peripheral blood. The source of these receptors is a man aged 65 to 79 with acute or convalescent COVID-19. Both conserved end residues are part of each CDR3. The order of the fields is clone size, V gene, J gene, CDR3 length, D gene, CDR3 protein, CDR3 DNA. The D gene is left open where the match is weak. A clone size is listed for some rows: how often the clone was seen (once, few, many), or a class if it is expanded.

-,TRBV15,TRBJ2-3,13,TRBD2,CATRSGAGDTQYF,TGTGCCACCAGAAGCGGGGCGGGGGATACGCAGTATTTT
few,TRBV6-5,TRBJ1-2,13,TRBD1,CASRQDRDYGYTF,TGTGCCAGCAGACAGGACAGGGACTATGGCTACACCTTC
-,TRBV5-1,TRBJ1-1,12,-,CASSLRNTEAFF,TGCGCCAGCAGCTTGCGGAACACTGAAGCTTTCTTT
-,TRBV2,TRBJ1-1,15,-,CASSGSGWANTEAFF,TGTGCCAGCAGTGGGTCCGGATGGGCGAACACTGAAGCTTTCTTT
-,TRBV5-6,TRBJ2-7,14,-,CASSLGRSSYEQYF,TGTGCCAGCAGCTTAGGGAGGAGCTCCTACGAGCAGTACTTC
few,TRBV6-5,TRBJ1-5,13,-,CASSLQQFQPQHF,TGTGCCAGCAGCCTCCAACAGTTTCAGCCCCAGCATTTT
-,TRBV5-6,TRBJ1-1,13,TRBD1,CASSLDRGAEAFF,TGTGCCAGCAGCTTGGACAGGGGCGCTGAAGCTTTCTTT
-,TRBV7-9,TRBJ2-2,13,-,CASSLALTGELFF,TGTGCCAGCAGCTTAGCACTTACCGGGGAGCTGTTTTTT
-,TRBV7-9,TRBJ1-2,13,TRBD1,CASSYGTGPGYTF,TGTGCCAGCAGCTACGGGACAGGGCCTGGCTACACCTTC
-,TRBV20-1,TRBJ1-1,10,-,CSSGGTKAFF,TGCAGCTCGGGAGGGACAAAAGCTTTCTTT
-,TRBV6-6,TRBJ1-1,11,-,CASSYAQGAFF,TGTGCCAGCAGTTACGCGCAGGGAGCTTTCTTT
-,TRBV3-1/TRBV3-2,TRBJ1-4,15,TRBD1,CASSQRQGANEKLFF,TGTGCCAGCAGCCAAAGACAGGGGGCTAATGAAAAACTGTTTTTT
-,TRBV24-1,TRBJ2-3,14,-,CATSARWGTDTQYF,TGTGCCACCAGTGCTAGGTGGGGCACAGATACGCAGTATTTT
-,TRBV27,TRBJ2-7,13,TRBD1,CASSSGQYYEQYF,TGTGCCAGCAGTTCGGGACAGTACTACGAGCAGTACTTC
once,TRBV5-3,TRBJ2-1,12,-,CARSLGGYEQFF,TGTGCCAGAAGCTTGGGCGGGTATGAGCAGTTCTTC
-,TRBV18,TRBJ1-3,15,TRBD1,CASSSTGPPGNTIYF,TGTGCCAGCTCATCGACAGGGCCCCCTGGAAACACCATATATTTT
-,TRBV5-4,TRBJ2-2,15,TRBD1,CASRTGTTNTGELFF,TGTGCCAGTCGGACAGGGACGACAAACACCGGGGAGCTGTTTTTT
-,TRBV4-1,TRBJ2-7,18,TRBD2,CASSSRTSGRTTTYEQYF,TGCGCCAGCAGCTCGCGGACTAGCGGGAGGACCACGACCTACGAGCAGTACTTC
-,TRBV28,TRBJ2-6,16,-,CASSPLQWSGANVLTF,TGTGCCAGCAGTCCCCTCCAGTGGTCAGGGGCCAACGTCCTGACTTTC
few,TRBV7-8,TRBJ2-2,16,-,CASSLAENANTGELFF,TGTGCCAGCAGCTTAGCGGAGAACGCGAACACCGGGGAGCTGTTTTTT
few,TRBV10-3,TRBJ2-1,13,-,CAIWGGRYNEQFF,TGTGCCATCTGGGGGGGCCGTTACAATGAGCAGTTCTTC
-,TRBV27,TRBJ2-3,16,TRBD2,CASSPLAGALADTQYF,TGTGCCAGCAGTCCCCTGGCGGGAGCGTTGGCAGATACGCAGTATTTT
-,TRBV20-1,TRBJ2-7,13,-,CSASTRAGGEQYF,TGCAGTGCTAGTACTCGGGCAGGGGGGGAGCAGTACTTC
-,TRBV10-1,TRBJ2-3,16,-,CASSKRTGSFTDTQYF,TGCGCCAGCAGTAAACGGACTGGCTCCTTCACAGATACGCAGTATTTT
-,TRBV9,TRBJ2-1,12,-,CASSVGNNEQFF,TGTGCCAGCAGCGTAGGTAACAATGAGCAGTTCTTC
once,TRBV29-1,TRBJ1-2,14,TRBD1,CSALDRVANYGYTF,TGCAGCGCCCTAGACAGGGTAGCTAACTATGGCTACACCTTC
-,TRBV18,TRBJ2-5,13,-,CASSLTVQETQYF,TGTGCCAGCTCACTAACAGTCCAAGAGACCCAGTACTTC
once,TRBV12-3/TRBV12-4,TRBJ1-1,12,-,CASRAPNTEAFF,TGTGCCAGCAGAGCCCCGAACACTGAAGCTTTCTTT
-,TRBV12-3/TRBV12-4,TRBJ1-2,12,-,CASAGLTVGYTF,TGTGCCAGCGCTGGACTCACCGTTGGCTACACCTTC
-,TRBV3-1/TRBV3-2,TRBJ1-1,15,-,CASSQVPRGNTEAFF,TGTGCCAGCAGCCAAGTGCCTCGAGGGAACACTGAAGCTTTCTTT
-,TRBV7-9,TRBJ1-5,15,TRBD1,CASSRGQFSNQPQHF,TGTGCCAGCAGCAGGGGACAGTTTAGCAATCAGCCCCAGCATTTT
-,TRBV5-1,TRBJ1-1,13,-,CASQRDSDTEAFF,TGCGCCAGTCAGAGGGACTCTGACACTGAAGCTTTCTTT
-,TRBV5-5,TRBJ2-1,14,-,CASSFRDWLDEQFF,TGTGCCAGCAGCTTCCGGGACTGGCTCGATGAGCAGTTCTTC
-,TRBV4-1,TRBJ1-2,16,TRBD1,CASSQTWTGKSGGYTF,TGCGCCAGCAGCCAAACCTGGACAGGGAAAAGTGGTGGCTACACCTTC
-,TRBV30,TRBJ1-1,14,-,CAWSVLVRNTEAFF,TGTGCCTGGAGTGTACTCGTTCGCAACACTGAAGCTTTCTTT
-,TRBV21-1,TRBJ2-5,14,-,CASSKREPPESQYF,TGTGCCAGCAGCAAGCGGGAACCCCCGGAGAGCCAGTACTTC
-,TRBV30,TRBJ1-5,15,-,CAWSVRRGMGQPQHF,TGTGCCTGGAGTGTACGTAGAGGGATGGGACAGCCCCAGCATTTT
once,TRBV6-5,TRBJ1-5,15,-,CASSYGGGNNQPQHF,TGTGCCAGCAGTTACGGGGGGGGGAACAATCAGCCCCAGCATTTT
-,TRBV7-3,TRBJ1-1,13,-,CASSPGLNTEAFF,TGTGCCAGCAGCCCGGGTCTGAACACTGAAGCTTTCTTT
-,TRBV6-5,TRBJ1-1,13,TRBD1,CASSYRDSDEAFF,TGTGCCAGCAGTTACAGGGACAGCGATGAAGCTTTCTTT
-,TRBV5-1,TRBJ1-1,12,-,CASSPPGTEAFF,TGCGCCAGCAGCCCCCCGGGAACTGAAGCTTTCTTT
-,TRBV30,TRBJ1-5,14,TRBD1,CAWSGTGGVQPQHF,TGTGCCTGGAGCGGGACAGGGGGTGTTCAGCCCCAGCATTTT
-,TRBV6-5,TRBJ1-5,13,-,CASSYNPNQPQHF,TGTGCCAGCAGTTACAATCCGAATCAGCCCCAGCATTTT
-,TRBV21-1,TRBJ1-5,18,-,CASSPGQPDEYSNQPQHF,TGTGCCAGCAGCCCAGGACAGCCGGACGAATATAGCAATCAGCCCCAGCATTTT
-,TRBV12-3/TRBV12-4,TRBJ1-1,13,-,CASIVGLGAEAFF,TGTGCCAGCATCGTTGGGTTGGGAGCTGAAGCTTTCTTT
-,TRBV7-9,TRBJ2-1,15,-,CASSDGQYTYNEQFF,TGTGCCAGCAGCGACGGACAGTATACGTACAATGAGCAGTTCTTC
-,TRBV4-1,TRBJ1-2,15,-,CASSQAGSLNYGYTF,TGCGCCAGCAGCCAAGCGGGGTCTTTAAACTATGGCTACACCTTC